This TCR beta chain derives from a study of blood T cell repertoires in COVID-19 (dated by TCRdb to 2020 to 2022). Describing the broader study: Samples from collaborators originated in the United States, Italy and Spain and spanned both the acute and convalescent phases of COVID-19. The repertoires were made available in a free public database intended to serve as a resource for research on the immune response to SARS-CoV-2. Where available, HLA class I and class II types were taken from metadata supplied by the sample provider and were not determined by assay-based typing. Samples came from the ongoing ImmuneRACE study (first 160 participants) plus 1,254 subjects from 6 global collaborators. The dataset comprised deeply sampled blood TCRbeta repertoires from subjects exposed to, actively infected with, or recovered from COVID-19. The material from the prospective study consisted of cDNA or gDNA derived from T cells, B-cell-depleted T cells, or PBMCs. A de-identified subject ID, COVID-19 status, age in years and sex were almost always included in the sample metadata.

According to the germline V gene, CDR1 reads KGHDR and CDR2 reads SFDVKD. The CDR3 sequence holds 14 residues, the cysteine and phenylalanine included. Of all the DNA, just the CDR3 is kept, 42 bases in frame from base 1. Clipping removes 9 bases from V and 4 bases from J, with 7 as the unmatched junction base count. Overall results and qualifications from the work: The quantity of clinical and demographic metadata differed by source and by participant and was supplied without curation.

The collaborating institutions used their own protocols to collect whole blood in K2EDTA tubes. For TCRbeta analysis, collaborators shipped samples in one of three forms: frozen whole blood, isolated PBMCs, or DNA extracted from either of those sample types. TCRbeta CDR3 regions were amplified from genomic DNA using the immunoSEQ Assay, a bias-controlled multiplex PCR. Under the source paper's analysis protocol: Nucleated cell counts per sample were estimated from amplification of reference gene primers within the assay. To quantify the absolute abundance of each unique TCRbeta CDR3 rearrangement, sequence reads were collapsed and filtered. Productive Simpson clonality was computed per sample as the square root of Simpson's diversity index over productive rearrangements. TCRdb took this table from immuneACCESS and kept in-frame rearrangements with V and J called. Such tables lack part of the clones; where checked against another copy, unresolved V genes explain under half of the gap, and the rest is unexplained. That table is the source of V, J and clone size, and D and trimming were worked out from the DNA. Counted in this sample were fewer than 250,000 clones; more than 60% of them appeared once. Over 10% of the sample rests with the top ten.

Comments on this clone: Its antigen remains unidentified. Per-base qualities were not stored, and no clone one base away is much larger.

The receptor's source is a woman aged 45-65 years with acute or convalescent COVID-19. The sample comprised peripheral blood. The sequence joins TRBV24-1 to TRBJ2-1, with 8 bases aligning to TRBD1. The DNA sequence is given as TGTGCCACCGGCGGACAGGGATATTACAATGAGCAGTTCTTC. It is translated as CATGGQGYYNEQFF.